This TCR beta chain was recorded in a study of human CD8 memory T cell subsets. Study results and limitations: Between stem-like memory and precursor exhausted T cell repertoires, overlap was minimal. Compared with precursor exhausted T cells, stem-like memory T cells were suggested by Chao1 estimates to be more diverse.

Regarding this clonotype: Its antigen is currently unknown.

The CDR3 covers 16 residues. From germline, CDR1 is LNHDA and CDR2 SQIVND (reference sequence). Production of TCR beta libraries used UMI-labeled 5' RACE as the method. TCRdb processed the 5' RACE reads again and assigns one entry to each CDR3 protein, with no DNA. The sample includes 7,900 or so distinct CDR3 sequences. Total CD8+ T cells were enriched by a separation that was negative and magnetic. RNA came from duplicate vials of 150,000 sorted CD8+ T cells per subset. The TCR comes from a human donor in good health. The specimen was CD8+ T cells from PBMCs. The chain links TRBV19 to TRBJ2-1; TCRdb reports TRBD2, a call that lacks DNA to check it against. The CDR3 reads CASTEFSSGSRNEQFF.